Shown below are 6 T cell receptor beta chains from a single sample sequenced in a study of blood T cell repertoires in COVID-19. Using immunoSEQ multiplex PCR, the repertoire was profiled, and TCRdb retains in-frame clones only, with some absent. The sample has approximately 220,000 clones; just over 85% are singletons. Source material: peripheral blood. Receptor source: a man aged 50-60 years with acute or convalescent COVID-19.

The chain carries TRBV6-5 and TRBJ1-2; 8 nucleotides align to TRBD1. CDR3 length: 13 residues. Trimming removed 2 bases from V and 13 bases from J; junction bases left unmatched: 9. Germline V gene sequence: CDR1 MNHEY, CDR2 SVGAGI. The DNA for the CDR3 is TGTGCCAGCAGTTACGACGGACAGGGTGGCCTCACCTTC. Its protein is CASSYDGQGGLTF.

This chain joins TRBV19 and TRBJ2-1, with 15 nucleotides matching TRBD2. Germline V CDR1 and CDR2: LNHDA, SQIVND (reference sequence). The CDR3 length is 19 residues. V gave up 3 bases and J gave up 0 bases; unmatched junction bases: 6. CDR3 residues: CASSILGLAGGSSYNEQFF. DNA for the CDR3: TGTGCCAGTAGTATTCTTGGACTAGCGGGGGGGAGCTCCTACAATGAGCAGTTCTTC. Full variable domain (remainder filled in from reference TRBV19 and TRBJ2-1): DGGITQSPKYLFRKEGQNVTLSCEQNLNHDAMYWYRQDPGQGLRLIYYSQIVNDFQKGDIAEGYSVSREKKESFPLTVTSAQKNPTAFYLCASSILGLAGGSSYNEQFFGPGTRLTVL.

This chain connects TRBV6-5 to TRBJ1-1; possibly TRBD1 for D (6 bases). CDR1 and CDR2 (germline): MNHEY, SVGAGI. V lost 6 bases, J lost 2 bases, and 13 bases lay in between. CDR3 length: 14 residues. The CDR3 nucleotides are TGTGCCAGCAGCCTCGGACAGCTAAACACTGAAGCTTTCTTT. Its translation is CASSLGQLNTEAFF.

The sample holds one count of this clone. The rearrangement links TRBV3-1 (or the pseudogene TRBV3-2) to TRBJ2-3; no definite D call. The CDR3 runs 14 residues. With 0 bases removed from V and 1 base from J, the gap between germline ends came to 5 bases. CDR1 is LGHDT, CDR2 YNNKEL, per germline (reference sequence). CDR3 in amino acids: CASSQETGTDTQYF. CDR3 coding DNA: TGTGCCAGCAGCCAAGAAACAGGCACAGATACGCAGTATTTT.

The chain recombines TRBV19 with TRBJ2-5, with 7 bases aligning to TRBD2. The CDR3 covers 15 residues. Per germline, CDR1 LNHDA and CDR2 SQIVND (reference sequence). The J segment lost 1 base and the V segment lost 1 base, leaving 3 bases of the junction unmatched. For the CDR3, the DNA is TGTGCCAGTAGTATAGGTGGGGGGGTCCAAGAGACCCAGTACTTC. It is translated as CASSIGGGVQETQYF. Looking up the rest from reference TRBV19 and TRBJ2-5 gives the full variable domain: DGGITQSPKYLFRKEGQNVTLSCEQNLNHDAMYWYRQDPGQGLRLIYYSQIVNDFQKGDIAEGYSVSREKKESFPLTVTSAQKNPTAFYLCASSIGGGVQETQYFGPGTRLLVL.

This CDR3 is CASSEVGQPRAFF. The CDR3 DNA reads as TGTGCCAGCAGTGAGGTAGGACAGCCCCGAGCTTTCTTT. V gene TRBV6-1 combines with J gene TRBJ1-1, with D possibly matching TRBD1 (6 bases). The CDR3 length is 13 residues. Deletions cut 3 bases from V and 10 bases from J, with 15 bases between. The germline gives CDR1 MNHNS, CDR2 SASEGT.